This T cell receptor (beta chain) was sequenced during a study of shared clonotypes between healthy human individuals. Study-level findings and limits: Several donors had 4% to 6.5% of their naive CD4 clonotypes in common.

Among the donors, all were Caucasian adults who lived in Nashville, Tennessee. About this clone itself: Its cognate antigen is unknown.

Trimming took 10 bases from V and 0 from J, leaving 13 bases between them. Germline V gene lookup returns CDR1 LNHDA and CDR2 SQIVND (reference sequence). CDR3 length: 13 residues. Libraries were prepared by immunoSEQ multiplex PCR; TCRdb keeps only in-frame clonotypes and omits some of them. Altogether over a million clones are present, about 74% being singletons, with the ten largest covering roughly 1.5%. Sequencing was performed on memory CD4+ T cells sorted from blood. Subset denoted: CD45RA-negative fraction. This receptor was obtained from a man between 18 and 35 years old in good health. The J gene is TRBJ2-7, the V gene TRBV19; D is unclear. The CDR3 spells CATSNLNSYEQYF. Here the CDR3 DNA reads TGTGCCACCTCCAACCTCAACTCCTACGAGCAGTACTTC.